Presented here are 12 T cell receptor beta chains from one specimen sequenced in a study of technical replicates of blood from several donors. Assay: immunoSEQ multiplex PCR; the TCRdb copy retains only in-frame clones and omits some. The table records fewer than 12,000 clones, approximately 94% of them present only once. The sequenced material came from PBMCs. These receptors originate from a human donor in good health.

The chain has TRBV7-8 and TRBJ2-5, with D possibly matching TRBD2 (6 bases). The CDR3 consists of 12 residues. Trimming took 11 bases from V and 2 from J, leaving 12 bases between them. Germline assignment: CDR1 SGHVS and CDR2 FQNEAQ. CDR3 in amino acids: CAVGGGQETQYF. The CDR3 DNA sequence: TGTGCCGTCGGGGGAGGTCAAGAGACCCAGTACTTC.

This clone was counted a single time. The J gene is TRBJ2-7, the V gene TRBV5-6, with 9 bases fitting TRBD2. CDR3 size: 13 residues. J gave up 2 bases and V 6 bases, and 3 bases lay outside the gene matches. Germline CDR1 SGHDT, CDR2 YYEEEE. In nucleotides, the CDR3 is TGTGCCAGCACCGCGGGAGGGCCCTACGAGCAGTACTTC. The encoded protein is CASTAGGPYEQYF.

The chain is built from TRBV6-5 and TRBJ2-7; 9 nucleotides match TRBD1. The V and J ends lost 8 bases and 2 bases, in that order; junction bases with no gene match: 10. This CDR3 spans 15 amino acids. Per the germline V gene, CDR1 is MNHEY and CDR2 is SVGAGI. CDR3 bases: TGTGCCAGCGCGCAAGTCGACAGGGGGGCCTACGAGCAGTACTTC. Translated, it gives CASAQVDRGAYEQYF.

The chain couples TRBV5-4 to TRBJ2-7; 7 nucleotides agree with TRBD1. The trim removed 3 bases at V and 2 bases at J, leaving 5 bases unmatched. Germline values: CDR1 SGHNT, CDR2 YYREEE (reference sequence). The CDR3 length is 14 residues. CDR3 loop: CASSSGQDPYEQYF. The CDR3, as DNA: TGTGCCAGCAGCTCCGGACAGGACCCCTACGAGCAGTACTTC.

The J gene is TRBJ2-3, the V gene TRBV29-1; a possible D gene is TRBD1 (6 bases). Trimming took 7 bases from V and 0 from J, leaving 11 bases between them. Looked up from germline, CDR1 is SQVTM and CDR2 is ANQGSEA. The CDR3 has 13 amino acids. CDR3: CSANRESTDTQYF. In DNA, the CDR3 is TGCAGCGCCAACAGGGAGAGCACAGATACGCAGTATTTT.

This chain uses TRBV2 with TRBJ2-2; tentative D call: TRBD2 (5 bases). CDR3 size: 16 residues. The V gene lost 2 bases and the J gene lost 2 bases, with 12 bases spanning the gap. In germline, CDR1 is SNHLY, CDR2 FYNNEI. CDR3 protein: CASSEFGSDNTGELFF. The CDR3 DNA reads TGTGCCAGCAGTGAATTTGGGAGCGATAACACCGGGGAGCTGTTTTTT.

This chain uses TRBV6-5 with TRBJ2-7, with 10 bases matching TRBD1. There are 14 residues in the CDR3. V lost 6 bases, J lost 5 bases, and 7 bases stayed unmatched. From germline, CDR1 is MNHEY and CDR2 SVGAGI. CDR3 sequence reads: CASSTGTGVHEQYF. The CDR3 DNA reads TGTGCCAGCAGCACCGGGACAGGGGTCCACGAGCAGTACTTC.

V usage is TRBV10-3 and J usage is TRBJ2-5; 10 positions agree with TRBD2. The CDR3 has 13 amino acids. V lost 7 bases to trimming and J lost 4 bases; unmatched junction nucleotides: 3. Looked up from germline, CDR1 is ENHRY and CDR2 is SYGVKD. Here the CDR3 reads CAITSGSGETQYF. The CDR3 DNA follows: TGTGCCATCACTAGCGGGAGTGGAGAGACCCAGTACTTC.

V and J are TRBV7-8 and TRBJ1-5; TRBD1 is a possible D gene (5 bases). Germline V lookup: CDR1 SGHVS, CDR2 FQNEAQ. Between the trimmed V and J ends, which lost 1 base and 0 bases, there was a span of 7 bases. This CDR3 region has 15 residues. Here the CDR3 reads CASSLGGGSNQPQHF. The CDR3 DNA reads as TGTGCCAGCAGCTTAGGGGGGGGTAGCAATCAGCCCCAGCATTTT. Complete variable domain (other parts from reference TRBV7-8 and TRBJ1-5): GAGVSQSPRYKVAKRGQDVALRCDPISGHVSLFWYQQALGQGPEFLTYFQNEAQLDKSGLPSDRFFAERPEGSVSTLKIQRTQQEDSAVYLCASSLGGGSNQPQHFGDGTRLSIL.

The rearrangement uses TRBV14 and TRBJ1-2; D unresolved. This CDR3 spans 13 amino acids. In germline, CDR1 is SGHDN, CDR2 FVKESK. Trimming removed 1 base at V and 8 bases at J, with 11 bases between. The CDR3 loop is CASSQARVGGYTF. The DNA for the CDR3 is TGTGCCAGCAGCCAAGCCCGGGTCGGGGGCTACACCTTC.

This clone appeared once. The genes are TRBV6-5 and TRBJ1-4, with 8 bases fitting TRBD1. CDR3 size: 14 residues. V lost 7 bases to trimming and J lost 6 bases; unmatched junction nucleotides: 7. The germline gives CDR1 MNHEY, CDR2 SVGAGI. The CDR3 sequence: CASTQTGADEKLFF. The CDR3 region has the DNA TGTGCCAGCACCCAGACAGGGGCGGATGAAAAACTGTTTTTT.

CDR3 coding DNA: TGTGCCAGCAGTTACTCCCTTCAGGGAACCGGGGAGCTGTTTTTT. It encodes CASSYSLQGTGELFF. The chain has TRBV6-5 and TRBJ2-2, with D possibly being TRBD1 (5 bases). The V end was cut by 0 bases, the J end by 5 bases, with 10 bases between. There are 15 residues in the CDR3. The V gene's germline CDR1 is MNHEY and CDR2 SVGAGI.